This is a list of T cell receptor beta chains from one sample in a study of human T cells and chemical hapten exposure. TCRdb passed the RACE reads through MiXCR, listing each CDR3 protein once. Counted here are about 190,000 distinct CDR3 sequences, approximately 26% occurring once; the ten biggest clones make up 2% to 2.5%. Sequencing was performed on whole blood, taken in connection with sensitization to the hapten diphenylcyclopropenone (DPC). The source is a middle-aged woman with alopecia areata. Some clones in this sample may be carry-over from other donors' samples. The CDR3 runs from the conserved cysteine through the conserved F or W. Each record gives: CDR3 protein, CDR3 DNA, clone size, J gene, D gene, V gene. D genes are given only for firm matches. The size of a clone is reported for some rows only, either as once, few or many, or as a class for expanded clones.

CSARDEAGVVYEQYF TGCAGTGCTAGAGATGAGGCGGGAGTCGTCTACGAGCAGTACTTC NA TRBJ2-7 TRBD2 TRBV20-1
CASSLGGFQETQYF TGTGCTAGCAGCTTGGGGGGTTTCCAAGAGACCCAGTACTTC few TRBJ2-5 NA TRBV7-7
CASGQISGNTIYF TGTGCCAGCGGACAGATCTCTGGAAACACCATATATTTT few TRBJ1-3 NA TRBV2
CASSLFYGTEVYEQYF TGCGCCAGCAGCTTGTTTTATGGGACGGAAGTCTACGAGCAGTACTTC few TRBJ2-7 NA TRBV5-1
CASSRDRGNGETQYF TGTGCCAGCAGTCGCGACAGGGGCAATGGAGAGACCCAGTACTTC few TRBJ2-5 TRBD1 TRBV2
CASSLADRNTGELFF TGTGCTAGCAGCTTAGCCGACAGGAACACCGGGGAGCTGTTTTTT many TRBJ2-2 NA TRBV7-7
CASRGSGEADTQYF TGTGCCAGTCGTGGGTCAGGAGAGGCAGATACGCAGTATTTT many TRBJ2-3 NA TRBV6-4
CASRRGHRGVGSEKLFF TGTGCCAGCCGACGGGGGCACAGGGGAGTCGGTAGTGAAAAACTGTTTTTT few TRBJ1-4 TRBD1 TRBV27
CSVERAGYRNEQFF TGCAGCGTTGAAAGGGCGGGTTATCGCAATGAGCAGTTCTTC NA TRBJ2-1 NA TRBV29-1
CASSPPGIAGGSTQYF TGTGCCAGCTCACCACCGGGGATAGCGGGAGGCAGTACGCAGTATTTT NA TRBJ2-3 TRBD2 TRBV18
CSARSRLAGGPNEQFF TGCAGTGCTAGGTCCCGACTAGCGGGAGGGCCCAATGAGCAGTTCTTC many TRBJ2-1 TRBD2 TRBV20-1
CASSQDLDGPKLFF TGCGCCAGCAGCCAAGATCTTGACGGTCCCAAACTGTTTTTT once TRBJ1-4 NA TRBV4-1
CASSYKQSRDTQYF TGTGCCAGCAGCTATAAACAGAGCCGAGATACGCAGTATTTT NA TRBJ2-3 NA TRBV28
CASSQPPQETQYF TGCGCCAGCAGCCAGCCTCCCCAAGAGACCCAGTACTTC NA TRBJ2-5 NA TRBV5-1
CASRRDMTGGYEQYF TGTGCCAGCAGGAGAGACATGACAGGGGGCTACGAGCAGTACTTC NA TRBJ2-7 TRBD1 TRBV6-5
CASSLDGGGADTQYF TGTGCCAGCAGCTTAGACGGGGGAGGCGCAGATACGCAGTATTTT NA TRBJ2-3 NA TRBV7-2
CASSLAVPGSNEKLFF TGTGCCAGCAGTTTAGCTGTGCCAGGGTCTAATGAAAAACTGTTTTTT NA TRBJ1-4 NA TRBV28
CASSQESRQSYEQYF TGTGCCAGCAGCCAAGAATCCCGACAGAGCTACGAGCAGTACTTC few TRBJ2-7 NA TRBV4-2
CASSLVPGGDTEAFF TGCGCCAGCAGCTTGGTGCCAGGGGGCGACACTGAAGCTTTCTTT NA TRBJ1-1 TRBD1 TRBV5-1
CSARVDSGRSYNEQFF TGCAGTGCTAGAGTCGATAGCGGGAGATCCTACAATGAGCAGTTCTTC many TRBJ2-1 TRBD2 TRBV20-1
CASSWYSGANVLTF TGTGCCAGCAGTTGGTACTCTGGGGCCAACGTCCTGACTTTC few TRBJ2-6 NA TRBV28
CASSQARGGRQGNGYTF TGCGCCAGCAGCCAAGCCAGGGGCGGTCGGCAGGGGAATGGCTACACCTTC few TRBJ1-2 NA TRBV4-1
CASSVRRGSTDTQYF TGTGCCAGCAGTGTCCGGCGGGGGAGCACAGATACGCAGTATTTT few TRBJ2-3 TRBD2 TRBV2
CASSVGQGVGYTEAFF TGTGCCAGCAGCGTAGGGCAGGGTGTGGGTTACACTGAAGCTTTCTTT NA TRBJ1-1 NA TRBV9
CASHRDSSYNEQFF TGTGCCAGCCACCGGGACTCATCCTACAATGAGCAGTTCTTC few TRBJ2-1 NA TRBV2
CSARLTTTGELFF TGCAGTGCTAGACTGACTACGACCGGGGAGCTGTTTTTT NA TRBJ2-2 NA TRBV20-1
CASSRTENTGELFF TGTGCCAGCAGCCGGACGGAGAACACCGGGGAGCTGTTTTTT few TRBJ2-2 NA TRBV7-9
CSVQGTSAYNEQFF TGCAGCGTTCAGGGGACTAGCGCCTACAATGAGCAGTTCTTC NA TRBJ2-1 TRBD2 TRBV29-1
CASSVGAGQETQYF TGTGCCAGCAGCGTAGGGGCGGGCCAAGAGACCCAGTACTTC few TRBJ2-5 NA TRBV9